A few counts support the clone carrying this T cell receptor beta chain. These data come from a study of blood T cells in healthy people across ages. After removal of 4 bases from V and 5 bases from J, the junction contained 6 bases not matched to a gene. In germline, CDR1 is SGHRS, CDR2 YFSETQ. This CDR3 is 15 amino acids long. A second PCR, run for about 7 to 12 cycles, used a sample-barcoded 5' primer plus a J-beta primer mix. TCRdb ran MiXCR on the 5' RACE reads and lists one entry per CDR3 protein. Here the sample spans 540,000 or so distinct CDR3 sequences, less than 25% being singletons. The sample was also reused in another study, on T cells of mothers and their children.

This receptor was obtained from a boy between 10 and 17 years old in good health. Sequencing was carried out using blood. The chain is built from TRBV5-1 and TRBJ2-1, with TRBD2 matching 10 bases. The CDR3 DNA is TGCGCCAGCAGCGCCCTAGCGGGGGAAAACAATGAGCAGTTCTTC. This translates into CASSALAGENNEQFF.